Listed below are T cell receptor beta chains from one sample, sequenced in a study of shared clonotypes between healthy human individuals. Assay: immunoSEQ multiplex PCR; the TCRdb copy retains only in-frame clones and omits some. The sample holds about 960,000 clones, around three quarters seen once. Sequencing was performed on memory CD4+ T cells sorted from blood. These receptors originate from a man aged 18-30 years in good health. The CDR3 runs from the conserved cysteine through the conserved F or W. D genes are given only for firm matches. Rows may omit the clone size; those that give it use once, few, many or a size class.

cdr3_aa: CASSLEGSPGNTIYF; cdr3_nt: TGCGCCAGCAGCTTGGAAGGCAGCCCTGGAAACACCATATATTTT; v_call: TRBV5-1; j_call: TRBJ1-3; d_call: NA; clone_size: NA
cdr3_aa: CAWSAGGGKYF; cdr3_nt: TGTGCCTGGAGTGCCGGTGGTGGGAAGTACTTC; v_call: TRBV30; j_call: TRBJ2-4; d_call: NA; clone_size: NA
cdr3_aa: CASSFSGLYNEQFF; cdr3_nt: TGTGCCAGCAGCTTTAGTGGACTATACAATGAGCAGTTCTTC; v_call: TRBV7-9; j_call: TRBJ2-1; d_call: NA; clone_size: NA
cdr3_aa: CASTNDGRATDTQYF; cdr3_nt: TGTGCCAGCACAAACGACGGGAGGGCCACAGATACGCAGTATTTT; v_call: TRBV6-6; j_call: TRBJ2-3; d_call: TRBD2; clone_size: NA
cdr3_aa: CASSIDRTSGGGYEQFF; cdr3_nt: TGTGCCAGTAGTATAGATCGCACTAGCGGAGGGGGATATGAGCAGTTCTTC; v_call: TRBV19; j_call: TRBJ2-1; d_call: TRBD2; clone_size: few
cdr3_aa: CASNPGRRFYEQYF; cdr3_nt: TGTGCCAGCAATCCGGGACGGCGATTTTACGAGCAGTACTTC; v_call: TRBV28; j_call: TRBJ2-7; d_call: NA; clone_size: NA
cdr3_aa: CASSFGPGRGQETQYF; cdr3_nt: TGTGCCAGCAGTTTCGGCCCCGGGAGGGGGCAAGAGACCCAGTACTTC; v_call: TRBV27; j_call: TRBJ2-5; d_call: TRBD2; clone_size: NA
cdr3_aa: CASSLASDNTQYF; cdr3_nt: TGCGCCAGCAGCTTGGCTAGCGACAATACGCAGTATTTT; v_call: TRBV5-1; j_call: TRBJ2-3; d_call: NA; clone_size: NA
cdr3_aa: CASSPGGMAFF; cdr3_nt: TGTGCCAGCAGCCCGGGGGGGATGGCTTTCTTT; v_call: TRBV11-2; j_call: TRBJ1-1; d_call: NA; clone_size: NA
cdr3_aa: CASSADRGVSNEKLFF; cdr3_nt: TGTGCCAGCAGTGCCGACAGGGGCGTTTCTAATGAAAAACTGTTTTTT; v_call: TRBV2; j_call: TRBJ1-4; d_call: TRBD1; clone_size: NA
cdr3_aa: CASSLSRDSNQPQHF; cdr3_nt: TGTGCCAGCAGCTTATCCCGGGACAGTAATCAGCCCCAGCATTTT; v_call: TRBV7-8; j_call: TRBJ1-5; d_call: TRBD1; clone_size: NA
cdr3_aa: CASSILTGSGNEQFF; cdr3_nt: TGTGCCAGCAGCATTTTGACAGGCTCGGGGAATGAGCAGTTCTTC; v_call: TRBV7-6; j_call: TRBJ2-1; d_call: NA; clone_size: NA
cdr3_aa: CASSFPLLEQYF; cdr3_nt: TGTGCCAGCAGCTTCCCCTTACTTGAGCAGTACTTC; v_call: TRBV7-2; j_call: TRBJ2-7; d_call: NA; clone_size: once
cdr3_aa: CSVGAHEGTQYF; cdr3_nt: TGCAGCGTTGGCGCCCACGAAGGGACCCAGTACTTC; v_call: TRBV29-1; j_call: TRBJ2-5; d_call: NA; clone_size: NA
cdr3_aa: CASSLQRQEQYF; cdr3_nt: TGTGCCAGCAGTTTACAGCGACAGGAGCAGTACTTC; v_call: TRBV28; j_call: TRBJ2-7; d_call: NA; clone_size: few
cdr3_aa: CASSPSQGTLGTGELFF; cdr3_nt: TGTGCCAGCAGTCCTTCACAGGGTACATTGGGGACCGGGGAGCTGTTTTTT; v_call: TRBV7-6; j_call: TRBJ2-2; d_call: NA; clone_size: NA
cdr3_aa: CASSLEGDAFSGNTIYF; cdr3_nt: TGTGCCAGCAGCTTAGAGGGAGATGCCTTCTCTGGAAACACCATATATTTT; v_call: TRBV7-8; j_call: TRBJ1-3; d_call: NA; clone_size: NA
cdr3_aa: CASSLSGQGWTDTQYF; cdr3_nt: TGTGCCAGCAGCTTATCGGGACAGGGTTGGACAGATACGCAGTATTTT; v_call: TRBV7-2; j_call: TRBJ2-3; d_call: TRBD1; clone_size: NA
cdr3_aa: CASSLKSSGPTNTGELFF; cdr3_nt: TGTGCCAGCAGCTTAAAATCTAGCGGACCTACGAACACCGGGGAGCTGTTTTTT; v_call: TRBV7-2; j_call: TRBJ2-2; d_call: TRBD2; clone_size: NA
cdr3_aa: CASTLEGVSGNTIYF; cdr3_nt: TGTGCCAGTACCCTGGAGGGAGTCTCAGGAAACACCATATATTTT; v_call: TRBV19; j_call: TRBJ1-3; d_call: NA; clone_size: NA
cdr3_aa: CASSPLQAGNYGYTF; cdr3_nt: TGTGCCAGCTCACCCTTACAGGCTGGGAACTATGGCTACACCTTC; v_call: TRBV18; j_call: TRBJ1-2; d_call: NA; clone_size: NA
cdr3_aa: CASSARQGHNSPLHF; cdr3_nt: TGTGCCAGCAGTGCTCGACAGGGCCATAATTCACCCCTCCACTTT; v_call: TRBV6-1; j_call: TRBJ1-6; d_call: TRBD1; clone_size: NA
cdr3_aa: CASSLAVNSGNTIYF; cdr3_nt: TGTGCTAGCAGCTTAGCGGTAAACTCTGGAAACACCATATATTTT; v_call: TRBV7-7; j_call: TRBJ1-3; d_call: NA; clone_size: few
cdr3_aa: CAWKRSSTDTQYF; cdr3_nt: TGTGCCTGGAAACGCAGTTCCACAGATACGCAGTATTTT; v_call: TRBV30; j_call: TRBJ2-3; d_call: NA; clone_size: NA
cdr3_aa: CAISESRVLNYGYTF; cdr3_nt: TGTGCCATCAGTGAGTCAAGGGTCCTCAACTATGGCTACACCTTC; v_call: TRBV10-3; j_call: TRBJ1-2; d_call: NA; clone_size: once
cdr3_aa: CASSYQGVNSPLHF; cdr3_nt: TGTGCCAGCAGTTACCAGGGGGTGAATTCACCCCTCCACTTT; v_call: TRBV6-5; j_call: TRBJ1-6; d_call: TRBD1; clone_size: NA
cdr3_aa: CASSYDSSYEQYF; cdr3_nt: TGTGCCAGCAGTTACGACTCCTCCTACGAGCAGTACTTC; v_call: TRBV6-5; j_call: TRBJ2-7; d_call: NA; clone_size: NA
cdr3_aa: CASSPGGQPQHF; cdr3_nt: TGTGCCAGCAGCCCTGGAGGTCAGCCCCAGCATTTT; v_call: TRBV6-5; j_call: TRBJ1-5; d_call: NA; clone_size: once
cdr3_aa: CASRPGGFTDTQYF; cdr3_nt: TGCGCCAGCAGGCCCGGCGGATTCACAGATACGCAGTATTTT; v_call: TRBV5-1; j_call: TRBJ2-3; d_call: NA; clone_size: NA
cdr3_aa: CASSPLGQGYQPQHF; cdr3_nt: TGTGCCAGCAGTCCCCTTGGACAGGGTTATCAGCCCCAGCATTTT; v_call: TRBV27; j_call: TRBJ1-5; d_call: TRBD1; clone_size: once
cdr3_aa: CAWTVDRFEAFF; cdr3_nt: TGTGCCTGGACCGTAGACAGGTTTGAAGCTTTCTTT; v_call: TRBV30; j_call: TRBJ1-1; d_call: NA; clone_size: NA
cdr3_aa: CAWRGQGHPPLHF; cdr3_nt: TGTGCCTGGAGGGGACAGGGTCATCCACCCCTCCACTTT; v_call: TRBV30; j_call: TRBJ1-6; d_call: TRBD1; clone_size: NA
cdr3_aa: CASSSLAEQFF; cdr3_nt: TGTGCCAGCAGCTCGTTAGCCGAGCAGTTCTTC; v_call: TRBV11-2; j_call: TRBJ2-1; d_call: NA; clone_size: NA
cdr3_aa: CASSPPGQGYEQLF; cdr3_nt: TGTGCCAGCTCACCACCGGGACAGGGTTACGAGCAGCTCTTC; v_call: TRBV18; j_call: TRBJ2-1; d_call: TRBD1; clone_size: NA
cdr3_aa: CASSIAGNEQYF; cdr3_nt: TGTGCCAGTAGTATTGCGGGAAACGAGCAGTACTTC; v_call: TRBV19; j_call: TRBJ2-7; d_call: NA; clone_size: NA
cdr3_aa: CASSPGAASGQETQYF; cdr3_nt: TGCGCCAGCAGCCCTGGGGCGGCTAGCGGGCAAGAGACCCAGTACTTC; v_call: TRBV5-1; j_call: TRBJ2-5; d_call: TRBD2; clone_size: NA
cdr3_aa: CAWSVTSGRVGSDEQFF; cdr3_nt: TGTGCCTGGAGTGTAACTAGCGGGAGGGTTGGTAGTGATGAGCAGTTCTTC; v_call: TRBV30; j_call: TRBJ2-1; d_call: TRBD2; clone_size: NA
cdr3_aa: CASTETSVGGRNEQFF; cdr3_nt: TGTGCCAGCACCGAAACTAGCGTCGGAGGTAGGAATGAGCAGTTCTTC; v_call: TRBV25-1; j_call: TRBJ2-1; d_call: TRBD2; clone_size: NA
cdr3_aa: CASSRGGLAGGRSETQYF; cdr3_nt: TGCGCCAGCAGTCGAGGAGGACTAGCGGGGGGGAGAAGTGAGACCCAGTACTTC; v_call: TRBV4-1; j_call: TRBJ2-5; d_call: TRBD2; clone_size: NA
cdr3_aa: CASSSGGGRYVGYTF; cdr3_nt: TGTGCCAGCAGTAGCGGGGGCGGACGCTATGTGGGCTACACCTTC; v_call: TRBV28; j_call: TRBJ1-2; d_call: NA; clone_size: NA
cdr3_aa: CASSQAYEQYF; cdr3_nt: TGCGCCAGCAGCCAAGCCTACGAGCAGTACTTC; v_call: TRBV4-3; j_call: TRBJ2-7; d_call: NA; clone_size: NA
cdr3_aa: CASTGNKETQYF; cdr3_nt: TGTGCCAGCACAGGAAACAAAGAGACCCAGTACTTC; v_call: TRBV28; j_call: TRBJ2-5; d_call: NA; clone_size: NA
cdr3_aa: CASSPKETQYF; cdr3_nt: TGTGCCAGCTCCCCGAAGGAGACCCAGTACTTC; v_call: TRBV18; j_call: TRBJ2-5; d_call: NA; clone_size: NA
cdr3_aa: CASYRGAPSKNSPLHF; cdr3_nt: TGTGCCAGCTACCGGGGGGCTCCTTCCAAAAATTCACCCCTCCACTTT; v_call: TRBV2; j_call: TRBJ1-6; d_call: NA; clone_size: NA
cdr3_aa: CASSEFLTGAGGTNEKLFF; cdr3_nt: TGTGCCAGCAGTGAATTTCTAACTGGAGCCGGAGGAACTAATGAAAAACTGTTTTTT; v_call: TRBV6-1; j_call: TRBJ1-4; d_call: NA; clone_size: NA
cdr3_aa: CASSITSGYGYTF; cdr3_nt: TGTGCCAGCAGCATAACCTCAGGGTATGGCTACACCTTC; v_call: TRBV13; j_call: TRBJ1-2; d_call: NA; clone_size: NA
cdr3_aa: CAWGQGNQPQHF; cdr3_nt: TGTGCCTGGGGACAGGGAAATCAGCCCCAGCATTTT; v_call: TRBV30; j_call: TRBJ1-5; d_call: TRBD1; clone_size: NA
cdr3_aa: CSVEVALNYGYTF; cdr3_nt: TGCAGCGTTGAAGTAGCGTTAAACTATGGCTACACCTTC; v_call: TRBV29-1; j_call: TRBJ1-2; d_call: NA; clone_size: NA
cdr3_aa: CASSESRGGYTQYF; cdr3_nt: TGCGCCAGCAGTGAGTCCCGCGGCGGTTATACGCAGTATTTT; v_call: TRBV10-1; j_call: TRBJ2-3; d_call: NA; clone_size: NA
cdr3_aa: CASSPQFPGSPLHF; cdr3_nt: TGTGCCAGCTCACCACAGTTCCCGGGGTCACCCCTCCACTTT; v_call: TRBV18; j_call: TRBJ1-6; d_call: NA; clone_size: NA
cdr3_aa: CAWSGAPYEQYF; cdr3_nt: TGTGCCTGGAGTGGGGCTCCCTACGAGCAGTACTTC; v_call: TRBV30; j_call: TRBJ2-7; d_call: NA; clone_size: NA